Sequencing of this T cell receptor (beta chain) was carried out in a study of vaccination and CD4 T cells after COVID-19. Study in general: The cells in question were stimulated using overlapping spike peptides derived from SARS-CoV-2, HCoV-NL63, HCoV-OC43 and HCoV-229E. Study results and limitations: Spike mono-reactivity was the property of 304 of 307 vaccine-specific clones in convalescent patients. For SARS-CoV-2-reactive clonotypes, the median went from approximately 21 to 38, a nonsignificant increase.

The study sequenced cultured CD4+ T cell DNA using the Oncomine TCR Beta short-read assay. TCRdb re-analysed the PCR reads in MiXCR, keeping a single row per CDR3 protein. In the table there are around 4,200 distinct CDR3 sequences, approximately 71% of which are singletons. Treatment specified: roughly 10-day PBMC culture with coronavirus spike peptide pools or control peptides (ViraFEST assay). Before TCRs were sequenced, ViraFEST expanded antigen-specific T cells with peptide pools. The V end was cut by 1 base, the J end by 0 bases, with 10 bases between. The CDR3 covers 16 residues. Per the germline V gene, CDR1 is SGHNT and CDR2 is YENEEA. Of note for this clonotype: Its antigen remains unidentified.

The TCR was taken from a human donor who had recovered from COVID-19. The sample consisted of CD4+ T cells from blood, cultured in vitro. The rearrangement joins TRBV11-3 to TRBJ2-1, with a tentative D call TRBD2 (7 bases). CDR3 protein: CASSLGGGVSYNEQFF. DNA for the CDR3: TGTGCCAGCAGCTTAGGAGGGGGGGTCTCCTACAATGAGCAGTTCTTC. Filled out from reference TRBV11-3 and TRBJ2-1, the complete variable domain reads EAGVVQSPRYKIIEKKQPVAFWCNPISGHNTLYWYLQNLGQGPELLIRYENEEAVDDSQLPKDRFSAERLKGVDSTLKIQPAELGDSAVYLCASSLGGGVSYNEQFFGPGTRLTVL.